This T cell receptor beta chain was recorded in a study of shared clonotypes between healthy human individuals. On this clone itself: Its specificity is not known.

The germline V gene encodes CDR1 SGHVS and CDR2 FQNEAQ. The V and J ends lost 5 bases and 3 bases respectively, with 17 bases between them. The CDR3 totals 16 residues. Findings and caveats of the study: Several donors showed sharing of around 5.3% of naive CD4 clonotypes. Depth was large, yet rarefaction showed that sorted-subset sequencing was incomplete.

CD8 memory merged CD45RO+ with CCR7-negative CD45RA+ TemRA cells. Per sorted-subset replicate PCR, input was about 180 ng DNA, representing 30,000 or so T cell genomes. Libraries were prepared by immunoSEQ multiplex PCR; TCRdb keeps only in-frame clonotypes and omits some of them. The sample has around 370,000 clones, 90% to 98% seen once. The sequenced material came from memory CD8+ T cells sorted from blood. Subset: CD45RO+ cells pooled with CCR7-negative TemRA cells. This chain links TRBV7-8 with TRBJ1-5; D is ambiguous. This TCR came from a young man in good health. CDR3 sequence: CASSLGPYSSNQPQHF. The CDR3 DNA follows: TGTGCCAGCAGCCTGGGTCCGTACAGCTCCAATCAGCCCCAGCATTTT. Filled out from reference TRBV7-8 and TRBJ1-5, the complete variable domain reads GAGVSQSPRYKVAKRGQDVALRCDPISGHVSLFWYQQALGQGPEFLTYFQNEAQLDKSGLPSDRFFAERPEGSVSTLKIQRTQQEDSAVYLCASSLGPYSSNQPQHFGDGTRLSIL.